This TCR beta chain was captured by sequencing in a study of long-term antiretroviral therapy in people with HIV. An immunoSEQ assay, version v3.0, was performed at survey level. Profiling relied on immunoSEQ multiplex PCR, and the TCRdb table lists in-frame clones only, not all of them. This table has approximately 26,000 clones, approximately 78% appearing once. The sequences come from unsorted PBMCs, collected 2.9 years after starting antiretroviral therapy. The clonotype was recovered from a man between 45 and 60 years old with HIV.

Here the CDR3 DNA reads TGTGCCAGCAGCTTGGAAAGGGGGCGAGGGGCCAACGTCCTGACTTTC. This encodes CASSLERGRGANVLTF. The gene calls are TRBV5-8 and TRBJ2-6; 7 nucleotides match TRBD1. J gave up 4 bases and V 0 bases, and 4 bases lay outside the gene matches. The germline CDR1 and CDR2 sequences are SGHTS and YDEGEE. CDR3 length: 16 amino acids.